These 20 T cell receptor beta chains came from one sample sequenced in a study of neurological immune-mediated disorders (dated by TCRdb to about 2019). Libraries were built with 5' RACE. Sequenced on an Illumina HiSeq 2500. TCRdb trimmed public reads at Q25 via fastp, called clones via MiXCR and kept in-frame beta chains. Identical CDR3 protein sequences are pooled into one entry, listed with their most common genes and DNA. Here the sample has some 49,000 distinct CDR3 sequences; about an eighth occur a single time. The ten largest account for 4.5% of the sample. The meaning of the sample's time point label: longitudinal time-point 2. The sample was PBMCs. These receptors were taken from a male donor with HTLV-1-associated myelopathy (HAM/TSP).

This clonotype was seen repeatedly, ten times or more. The V call is TRBV7-9, the J call TRBJ1-6; 9 bases fit TRBD1. The CDR3 covers 13 residues. Trimming at V came to 10 bases and at J to 8 bases, leaving 6 bases not matched to a gene. Germline loops: CDR1 SEHNR, CDR2 FQNEAQ (reference sequence). The CDR3 loop is CATRGQGDSPLHF. CDR3 nucleotide sequence: TGTGCCACTAGGGGACAGGGTGATTCACCCCTCCACTTT.

This clonotype was counted many times. The chain carries TRBV15 and TRBJ2-2; TRBD2 might be the D (6 bases). In germline, CDR1 is LNHNV, CDR2 YYDKDF (reference sequence). The CDR3 consists of 16 residues. Trimming pared 1 base from V and 3 bases from J, leaving 12 bases between. For the CDR3, the DNA is TGTGCCACCAGCAGAGTTCCCGGGGACTACACCGGGGAGCTGTTTTTT. Translated, it gives CATSRVPGDYTGELFF.

The table lists this clonotype with many counts. This chain links TRBV5-6 with TRBJ2-7; D is ambiguous. Trimming took off 0 bases at V and 2 bases at J, with 6 bases between the two ends. The CDR3 loop spans 13 amino acids. CDR1 SGHDT and CDR2 YYEEEE come from the germline V gene. CDR3 protein: CASSLAPTYEQYF. CDR3 nucleotide sequence: TGTGCCAGCAGCTTGGCCCCCACCTACGAGCAGTACTTC.

This clonotype showed up many times. V is TRBV5-1 and J is TRBJ2-2; no clear D. The CDR3 extends over 12 amino acids. Trimming shortened V by 0 bases and J by 3 bases, and 0 bases separated the two germline ends. Per the germline V gene, CDR1 is SGHRS and CDR2 is YFSETQ. The CDR3 loop is CASSLDTGELFF. The CDR3 coding sequence is TGCGCCAGCAGCTTGGACACCGGGGAGCTGTTTTTT.

This clonotype was counted ten times or more. This rearrangement joins TRBV20-1 to TRBJ2-7, with a weak D call TRBD1 (5 bases). The length of the CDR3 is 13 residues. CDR1 DFQATT and CDR2 SNEGSKA come from the germline V gene (reference sequence). V dropped 5 bases and J dropped 3 bases, with 14 bases sitting between them. CDR3 sequence reads: CSAHRRQIYEQYF. The CDR3 DNA is TGCAGTGCTCATCGGCGACAGATCTACGAGCAGTACTTC.

At least ten counts were recorded for this clonotype. This chain links TRBV20-1 with TRBJ1-2; D is possibly TRBD1 (5 bases). CDR1 and CDR2 from the germline V gene are DFQATT and SNEGSKA (reference sequence). The CDR3 contains 13 residues. Between the trimmed V and J ends, which lost 3 bases and 2 bases, there was a span of 10 bases. In DNA, the CDR3 is TGCAGTGCTAGGGGACGGGCGAACTATGGCTACACCTTC. Translated: CSARGRANYGYTF.

This clonotype was detected ten times or more. The chain recombines TRBV7-9 with TRBJ2-7, with 7 bases identical to TRBD1. The V gene end was trimmed by 5 bases and the J gene end by 5 bases; junction bases not matched to a gene: 3. Germline assignment: CDR1 SEHNR and CDR2 FQNEAQ (reference sequence). The CDR3 runs 12 residues. The CDR3 reads CASSDRVNEQYF. DNA for the CDR3: TGTGCCAGCAGCGACAGGGTTAACGAGCAGTACTTC.

This clonotype was observed at least ten times. The J gene is TRBJ2-7, the V gene TRBV11-2, with D unresolved. The germline V gene encodes CDR1 SGHAT and CDR2 FQNNGV. Trimming cost V 5 bases and J 0 bases, with 14 bases left between them. The CDR3 is made up of 15 amino acids. The DNA of the CDR3 is TGTGCCAGCAGCCCATCGAGGCAGCTCTCCTACGAGCAGTACTTC. It translates to CASSPSRQLSYEQYF. The complete variable domain, with remaining parts taken from reference TRBV11-2 and TRBJ2-7, reads EAGVAQSPRYKIIEKRQSVAFWCNPISGHATLYWYQQILGQGPKLLIQFQNNGVVDDSQLPKDRFSAERLKGVDSTLKIQPAKLEDSAVYLCASSPSRQLSYEQYFGPGTRLTVT.

This clonotype was seen at least ten times. This rearrangement joins TRBV20-1 to TRBJ1-4; 8 nucleotides agree with TRBD1. CDR1 is DFQATT and CDR2 is SNEGSKA in the germline V gene (reference sequence). The length of the CDR3 is 14 residues. Trimming removed 5 bases from V and 8 bases from J; junction bases left unmatched: 10. For the CDR3, the DNA is TGCAGTGCTTCAAGGAGGACAGGGAAAGAAAAACTGTTTTTT. Translated, it gives CSASRRTGKEKLFF.

This clonotype was seen at least ten times. The rearrangement links TRBV3-1 to TRBJ1-1; 9 bases match TRBD1. This CDR3 is built from 16 residues. Germline lookup yields CDR1 LGHDT and CDR2 YNNKEL (reference sequence). V gave up 4 bases and J gave up 5 bases; unmatched junction bases: 11. Here the CDR3 reads CASSPTSGTGHTEAFF. CDR3 DNA: TGTGCCAGCAGCCCAACCTCCGGGACAGGGCATACTGAAGCTTTCTTT.

This chain connects TRBV18 to TRBJ2-3; possibly TRBD1 or TRBD2 for D (7 bases each). The germline V and J ends were trimmed by 3 bases and 2 bases, with 15 bases remaining between them. The CDR3 spans 16 residues. Germline V gives CDR1 KGHSH, CDR2 LQKENI. The CDR3 here is CASSPPGGGPTDTQYF. The CDR3 nucleotides are TGTGCCAGCTCACCCCCAGGGGGGGGTCCCACAGATACGCAGTATTTT.

On this clonotype itself: A much more abundant neighbour one base away suggests this may be a read error. The CDR3 region is CANSWTGQGTEAFF. The CDR3 DNA is TGCGCCAACAGCTGGACGGGACAGGGCACTGAAGCTTTCTTT. This chain connects TRBV5-1 to TRBJ1-1; TRBD1 aligns across 9 bases. The CDR3 length is 14 residues. Looked up from germline, CDR1 is SGHRS and CDR2 is YFSETQ.

This clonotype was observed at least ten times. The gene calls are TRBV5-1 and TRBJ2-6; D perhaps matches TRBD1 (6 bases). The germline V and J ends were trimmed by 5 bases and 0 bases, with 15 bases remaining between them. Germline loops: CDR1 SGHRS, CDR2 YFSETQ. CDR3 size: 17 residues. The CDR3 loop reads CASRFGQTTSGANVLTF. In DNA form, the CDR3 reads TGCGCCAGCAGGTTCGGACAGACGACCTCTGGGGCCAACGTCCTGACTTTC.

This clonotype was found many times. The chain joins TRBV5-1 to TRBJ1-1; D may be TRBD1 (6 bases). Trimming took off 6 bases at V and 5 bases at J, with 17 bases between the two ends. The CDR3 consists of 14 residues. CDR1 and CDR2 (germline): SGHRS, YFSETQ. The CDR3 sequence is CASNRQEFATEAFF. The CDR3 nucleotides read TGCGCCAGCAACCGACAGGAGTTCGCAACTGAAGCTTTCTTT.

Ten or more counts support this clonotype. The chain carries TRBV6-2 or TRBV6-3 and TRBJ1-5, with D possibly matching TRBD1 (5 bases). V was shortened by 2 bases and J by 8 bases, with 7 bases between the two germline ends. The CDR3 covers 12 residues. Germline V gives CDR1 MNHEY, CDR2 SVGEGT. CDR3 residues: CASSYGGEPQHF. CDR3 sequence (DNA): TGTGCCAGCAGTTACGGGGGAGAGCCCCAGCATTTT.

This clonotype was counted a few times. DNA of the CDR3: TGTGCCAGCAGCTTACTAGCGGGGGGGCCAGCAGATACGCAGTATTTT. This gives the protein CASSLLAGGPADTQYF. The chain carries TRBV7-3 and TRBJ2-3, with TRBD2 matching 12 bases. CDR3 size: 16 residues. From germline, CDR1 is SGHTA and CDR2 FQGTGA. The junction had 4 bases not matched to a gene; V was cut back by 2 bases and J by 4 bases. Drawing the rest from reference TRBV7-3 and TRBJ2-3, the complete variable domain is GAGVSQTPSNKVTEKGKYVELRCDPISGHTALYWYRQSLGQGPEFLIYFQGTGAADDSGLPNDRFFAVRPEGSVSTLKIQRTERGDSAVYLCASSLLAGGPADTQYFGPGTRLTVL.

This clonotype was recorded at least ten times. The rearrangement uses TRBV29-1 and TRBJ2-3, with 7 bases aligning to TRBD1. After removal of 4 bases from V and 2 bases from J, the junction contained 6 bases not matched to a gene. Germline values: CDR1 SQVTM, CDR2 ANQGSEA. The CDR3 covers 14 residues. As DNA, the CDR3 is TGCAGCGTTGCACAGGGGATCAACACAGATACGCAGTATTTT. Amino acid sequence: CSVAQGINTDTQYF.

This clonotype was recorded at least ten times. The CDR3 DNA sequence: TGTGCCAGCAGCTTGGCTCCTGGGGCCAACGTCCTGACTTTC. Amino acid sequence: CASSLAPGANVLTF. V and J are TRBV5-5 and TRBJ2-6; D is unclear. The germline V gene encodes CDR1 SGHKS and CDR2 YYEKEE (reference sequence). Trimming pared 0 bases from V and 2 bases from J, leaving 3 bases between. This CDR3 spans 14 amino acids.

The table lists this clonotype with many counts. This chain's CDR3 is CASSLGVGSYNEQFF. In nucleotides, the CDR3 is TGCGCCAGCAGCTTGGGGGTGGGCTCCTACAATGAGCAGTTCTTC. The chain combines TRBV5-1 with TRBJ2-1, with D uncertain. Per the germline V gene, CDR1 is SGHRS and CDR2 is YFSETQ. There are 15 residues in the CDR3. Trimming took off 0 bases at V and 0 bases at J, with 7 bases between the two ends.

This clonotype came up many times. The chain recombines TRBV5-1 with TRBJ1-4, with 8 positions matching TRBD1. The CDR3 is 14 amino acids. CDR1 and CDR2 (germline): SGHRS, YFSETQ. V trimming: 4 bases; J trimming: 8 bases; junction bases outside the gene matches: 7. CDR3 bases: TGCGCCAGCAGCCTGACAGGGGTGGTCGAAAAACTGTTTTTT. Translated: CASSLTGVVEKLFF.